The next 6 T cell receptor beta chains were all read from a single sample in a study of shared clonotypes between healthy human individuals. Using immunoSEQ multiplex PCR, the repertoire was profiled, and TCRdb retains in-frame clones only, with some absent. Here the sample spans over 1.4 million clones, roughly 96% being singletons. The sample consisted of naive CD4+ T cells sorted from blood. Subset meaning: CD45RA+ positively selected. The source is a man younger than 45 in good health.

The chain couples TRBV19 to TRBJ2-1, with D unclear. Germline V gene lookup returns CDR1 LNHDA and CDR2 SQIVND (reference sequence). The CDR3 totals 14 residues. Between the trimmed V and J ends, which lost 0 bases and 4 bases, there was a span of 7 bases. CDR3 sequence: CASSIELGYNEQFF. The CDR3 nucleotides read TGTGCCAGTAGTATAGAGCTAGGGTACAATGAGCAGTTCTTC.

This rearrangement joins TRBV23-1 to TRBJ1-4; no firm D call. TRBV23-1 is flagged as an ORF with uncertain function. This CDR3 is built from 13 residues. Trimming removed 8 bases at V and 0 bases at J, with 7 bases between. DNA for the CDR3: TGCGCCAGCGGGCCAGCAACTAATGAAAAACTGTTTTTT. Residues: CASGPATNEKLFF.

The chain uses TRBV6-4 and TRBJ2-7, with TRBD1 matching over 7 bases. The CDR3 is 15 amino acids. Germline V gene lookup returns CDR1 MRHNA and CDR2 SNTAGT. J was trimmed by 2 bases and V by 4 bases; bases with no gene match: 8. Here the CDR3 reads CASSAKTGPAYEQYF. The DNA of the CDR3 is TGTGCCAGCAGTGCAAAGACAGGGCCAGCCTACGAGCAGTACTTC.

DNA for the CDR3: TGTGCCAGCAGCGTAGGAGCTAGCGGGAGGAAGTACTACGAGCAGTACTTC. Its translation: CASSVGASGRKYYEQYF. V is TRBV9 and J is TRBJ2-7, with 11 bases identical to TRBD2. V lost 0 bases and J lost 3; bases outside the gene matches: 8. Germline V gene sequence: CDR1 SGDLS, CDR2 YYNGEE. The CDR3 length is 17 residues.

This clone was observed once. The chain employs TRBV19 and TRBJ2-3, with D perhaps being TRBD1 or TRBD2 (5 bases each). V lost 2 bases, J lost 0 bases, and 12 bases lay in between. The CDR3 consists of 16 residues. Germline V gene sequence: CDR1 LNHDA, CDR2 SQIVND (reference sequence). CDR3: CASSIRGAGSTDTQYF. For the CDR3, the DNA is TGTGCCAGTAGTATAAGAGGGGCAGGGAGCACAGATACGCAGTATTTT. Looking up the rest from reference TRBV19 and TRBJ2-3 gives the full variable domain: DGGITQSPKYLFRKEGQNVTLSCEQNLNHDAMYWYRQDPGQGLRLIYYSQIVNDFQKGDIAEGYSVSREKKESFPLTVTSAQKNPTAFYLCASSIRGAGSTDTQYFGPGTRLTVL.

The chain carries TRBV27 and TRBJ2-1; D is undetermined. CDR1 is MNHEY and CDR2 is SMNVEV in the germline V gene (reference sequence). V gave up 2 bases and J gave up 5 bases, with 10 bases separating them. The CDR3 totals 14 residues. CDR3 bases: TGTGCCAGCAGTTTAAGACCATTAAACAATGAGCAGTTCTTC. It translates to CASSLRPLNNEQFF.